This T cell receptor (beta chain) was sequenced in a study of OX40 agonist ivuxolimab in advanced cancers. Across the study: Past anti-PD-1, anti-PD-L1 or anti-CTLA-4 therapy was accepted, and roughly 37% had received some.

TCRdb's copy holds only in-frame clones and misses some; the assay was immunoSEQ multiplex PCR. In the table there are more than 10,000 clones, around 70% of which are singletons. Germline loops: CDR1 SEHNR, CDR2 FQNEAQ (reference sequence). CDR3 length equals 16 residues. V gave up 4 bases and J gave up 6 bases, with 18 bases separating them. The chain couples TRBV7-9 to TRBJ2-2, with D perhaps TRBD1 (6 bases). The sequence was obtained from an adult with an advanced solid tumor such as melanoma, head and neck, liver or kidney cancer. This specimen consisted of CD4+ or CD8+ T cells sorted from blood, obtained in a trial of the OX40 agonist ivuxolimab. Here the CDR3 reads CASSSPRGGWSGELFF. CDR3 nucleotides: TGTGCCAGCAGCTCCCCCCGAGGGGGTTGGTCCGGGGAGCTGTTTTTT.